This record looks at one TCR beta chain sequence and its context. As yet, its antigen is unknown. Second doses that came at about 4 or about 12 weeks were put together. The data originate from a study of T cell responses to AZD1222 COVID-19 vaccine. General study findings and limits: The study identified only five to seven AZD1222 recipients as seropositive at baseline.

Sequencing used immunoSEQ multiplex PCR; TCRdb keeps in-frame clones, though not all of them. The sample yields about 42,000 clones, approximately 83% seen once. Germline-derived CDR1 and CDR2 are LNHDA and SQIVND (reference sequence). This CDR3 is built from 15 residues. Trimming removed 2 bases at V and 2 bases at J, with 10 bases between. The specimen comprised peripheral blood, sampled 28 days after the second AZD1222 dose. This TCR derives from an adult who received the AZD1222 COVID-19 vaccine. The chain links TRBV19 to TRBJ1-5, with D hard to call. The CDR3 sequence is CASSIKRSGNQPQHF. Written as DNA, the CDR3 is TGTGCCAGTAGTATAAAACGGAGCGGCAATCAGCCCCAGCATTTT.